These 26 T cell receptor beta chains were sequenced from one sample in a study of blood T cell repertoires in COVID-19. Produced via immunoSEQ multiplex PCR; TCRdb's table is partial and in-frame only. The sample shows fewer than 500,000 clones, 70% to 90% of them seen only once. Sequenced: PBMCs or T cells enriched from blood (not recorded which). These receptors originate from a woman under 40 with acute COVID-19.

This clone turned up a few times. The rearrangement links TRBV2 to TRBJ2-3; TRBD2 is a possible D gene (5 bases). Trimming stripped 6 bases from V and 2 bases from J, with 12 bases between. Germline lookup yields CDR1 SNHLY and CDR2 FYNNEI. This CDR3 comprises 14 residues. CDR3 DNA: TGTGCCAGCAGGGCCACGGGATCCACAGATACGCAGTATTTT. Translation gives CASRATGSTDTQYF.

This chain connects TRBV19 to TRBJ1-5, with 9 positions matching TRBD1. V shed 0 bases and J 1 base; nucleotides not matched to a gene: 1. The CDR3 loop spans 16 amino acids. The V gene's germline CDR1 is LNHDA and CDR2 SQIVND (reference sequence). The CDR3 here is CASSIEGTGSNQPQHF. The CDR3 bases are TGTGCCAGTAGTATAGAGGGGACAGGGAGCAATCAGCCCCAGCATTTT.

The V call is TRBV5-1, the J call TRBJ1-6, with 7 bases fitting TRBD1. The CDR3 totals 15 residues. Germline V CDR1 and CDR2: SGHRS, YFSETQ. V shed 5 bases, J shed 1 base, and the junction held 3 bases outside the gene matches. DNA for the CDR3: TGCGCCAGCAGGTCGACAGGGTCCTATAATTCACCCCTCCACTTT. Encoded protein: CASRSTGSYNSPLHF.

The chain is built from TRBV12-3 or TRBV12-4 and TRBJ1-6; no reliable D call. This CDR3 contains 13 residues. Trimming pared 6 bases from V and 6 bases from J, leaving 9 bases between. CDR3 amino acids: CASSGTANSPLHF. The DNA of the CDR3 is TGTGCCAGCAGCGGAACAGCTAATTCACCCCTCCACTTT.

The chain employs TRBV2 and TRBJ2-5, with TRBD2 identical over 9 bases. The CDR3 length is 17 residues. CDR1 SNHLY and CDR2 FYNNEI come from the germline V gene. The V and J ends lost 6 bases and 3 bases, in that order; junction bases with no gene match: 14. The CDR3 spells CASRIQPNIAGEETQYF. In nucleotides, the CDR3 is TGTGCCAGCAGGATTCAACCTAATATAGCGGGGGAAGAGACCCAGTACTTC.

The chain recombines TRBV11-1 with TRBJ2-5; 10 nucleotides match TRBD1. This CDR3 comprises 15 residues. Germline values: CDR1 SGHAT, CDR2 FQDESV (reference sequence). Unmatched junction bases numbered 9, after V lost 3 bases and J lost 8 bases. In nucleotides, the CDR3 is TGTGCCAGCAGCTTGCCCTCAGGACAGGGGGTCACCCAGTACTTC. It is translated as CASSLPSGQGVTQYF.

The chain couples TRBV10-2 to TRBJ2-6; D possibly corresponds to TRBD2 (7 bases). Germline V gene data show CDR1 as WSHSY and CDR2 as SAAADI. The CDR3 sequence is 16 residues long. The germline V and J ends were trimmed by 7 bases and 0 bases, with 13 bases remaining between them. CDR3 protein: CASIGGGDSGANVLTF. The CDR3 DNA follows: TGCGCCAGCATAGGGGGGGGTGACTCTGGGGCCAACGTCCTGACTTTC.

This chain uses TRBV29-1 with TRBJ1-2; the match to TRBD1 covers 10 bases. The V gene's germline CDR1 is SQVTM and CDR2 ANQGSEA. This CDR3 has 15 residues. Losses at the gene ends were 5 bases for V and 7 bases for J; bases not matched to a gene: 13. As DNA, the CDR3 is TGCAGCGTTACCGGGACAGGGGAACCTCTGCGTGGCTACACCTTC. It translates to CSVTGTGEPLRGYTF.

This clone was seen at least ten times. The chain recombines TRBV7-9 with TRBJ2-3; 14 bases align to TRBD2. With V trimmed by 5 bases and J by 1 base, 8 bases remained unmatched. CDR3 size: 18 residues. Per germline, CDR1 SEHNR and CDR2 FQNEAQ (reference sequence). CDR3 sequence (DNA): TGTGCCAGCAGCCGGACCTTGGGACTAGCGGGGGGCACAGATACGCAGTATTTT. It yields the protein CASSRTLGLAGGTDTQYF.

J is TRBJ1-6 and V is TRBV6-1, with 10 bases that match TRBD1. Trimming took 2 bases from V and 6 from J; bases not matched to a gene: 4. CDR1 and CDR2 (germline): MNHNS, SASEGT. The CDR3 has 16 residues. The CDR3: CASSESRTGGNSPLHF. CDR3 nucleotide sequence: TGTGCCAGCAGTGAAAGCAGGACAGGGGGTAATTCACCCCTCCACTTT.

The genes are TRBV29-1 and TRBJ2-5, with TRBD1 identical over 7 bases. This CDR3 contains 12 residues. Germline-derived CDR1 and CDR2 are SQVTM and ANQGSEA. V was pared by 5 bases and J by 1 base, with 1 base of the junction left unmatched. CDR3 protein: CSVRQGQETQYF. The CDR3 DNA sequence: TGCAGCGTTCGACAGGGCCAAGAGACCCAGTACTTC.

The V and J genes are TRBV6-1 and TRBJ1-3; D ambiguous. The germline V gene has CDR1 MNHNS and CDR2 SASEGT. The CDR3 runs to 14 residues. The V gene lost 2 bases and the J gene lost 0 bases, with 5 bases spanning the gap. In DNA, the CDR3 is TGTGCCAGCAGTGAACGGGTCTCTGGAAACACCATATATTTT. Amino acids: CASSERVSGNTIYF.

V is TRBV10-1 and J is TRBJ1-1, with D possibly matching TRBD1 (6 bases). The CDR3 spans 13 residues. Looked up from germline, CDR1 is WNHNN and CDR2 is SYGVQD (reference sequence). V was clipped by 8 bases and J by 1 base, with 11 bases between them. For the CDR3, the DNA is TGCGCCAGCGCAGACAGGCCGAACACTGAAGCTTTCTTT. It translates to CASADRPNTEAFF.

This clone was seen only a few times. The rearrangement links TRBV5-1 to TRBJ1-2, with 8 bases lining up with TRBD1. The CDR3 covers 13 residues. Germline-derived CDR1 and CDR2 are SGHRS and YFSETQ. V was clipped by 2 bases and J by 5 bases; unmatched bases: 2. In nucleotides, the CDR3 is TGCGCCAGCAGCTTCGGGACAGGATATGGCTACACCTTC. This sequence encodes CASSFGTGYGYTF.

This chain joins TRBV5-1 and TRBJ1-4; D gene unclear. V was clipped by 1 base and J by 6 bases, with 7 bases between them. This CDR3 has 13 residues. The germline V gene encodes CDR1 SGHRS and CDR2 YFSETQ. CDR3 DNA: TGCGCCAGCAGCTTGAGCATGGATGAAAAACTGTTTTTT. Encoded protein: CASSLSMDEKLFF.

The chain joins TRBV19 to TRBJ2-2, with D unclear. Trimming shortened V by 5 bases and J by 0 bases, and 7 bases separated the two germline ends. Germline CDR1 reads LNHDA; CDR2 reads SQIVND (reference sequence). The CDR3 spans 14 residues. CDR3 sequence: CASSGKTNTGELFF. The CDR3 DNA is TGTGCCAGTAGTGGCAAGACGAACACCGGGGAGCTGTTTTTT.

Regarding this clone: At one boundary the junction diverges from the germline segment, which might be a read error. The chain links TRBV2 to TRBJ2-3; D possibly corresponds to TRBD1 (5 bases). The germline V gene has CDR1 SNHLY and CDR2 FYNNEI. The CDR3 contains 14 residues. CDR3 DNA sequence: TGTGCCAGCACCCAGGGTAGGGGCACAGATACGCAGTGTTTT. It encodes CASTQGRGTDTQCF.

This rearrangement joins TRBV2 to TRBJ2-3; D unclear. This CDR3 contains 13 residues. Deletions cut 4 bases from V and 3 bases from J, with 8 bases between. Germline CDR1 is SNHLY and CDR2 is FYNNEI. CDR3 sequence (DNA): TGTGCCAGCAGTGGTCAGGCGACAGATACGCAGTATTTT. As protein: CASSGQATDTQYF.

The gene calls are TRBV6-2 or TRBV6-3 and TRBJ1-2, with 8 bases that match TRBD1. Germline-derived CDR1 and CDR2 are MNHEY and SVGEGT. Trimming at V came to 5 bases and at J to 4 bases, leaving 9 bases not matched to a gene. The CDR3 covers 15 residues. The CDR3 DNA is TGTGCCAGCAGTAAGACCGGGACAGGCGGCTATGGCTACACCTTC. It is translated as CASSKTGTGGYGYTF.

The chain is built from TRBV10-1 and TRBJ1-1, with 11 bases lining up with TRBD1. V gave up 6 bases and J gave up 1 base; unmatched junction bases: 4. There are 15 residues in the CDR3. Looked up from germline, CDR1 is WNHNN and CDR2 is SYGVQD (reference sequence). The CDR3 loop reads CASRAGQGANTEAFF. CDR3 bases: TGCGCCAGCAGGGCCGGACAGGGGGCGAACACTGAAGCTTTCTTT.

For the CDR3, the DNA is TGTGCCAGCAGTTTTATCTCGACTAGCGGGGGACCTACCGGGGAGCTGTTTTTT. Translation gives CASSFISTSGGPTGELFF. The V and J genes are TRBV6-2 or TRBV6-3 and TRBJ2-2; the match to TRBD2 covers 12 bases. The J segment lost 5 bases and the V segment lost 4 bases, leaving 11 bases of the junction unmatched. The CDR3 runs to 18 residues. The V gene's germline CDR1 is MNHEY and CDR2 SVGEGT.

This rearrangement joins TRBV5-1 to TRBJ2-7; TRBD1 agrees at 7 bases. Germline trimming cut 4 bases from V and 5 bases from J; bases unmatched to any gene: 15. CDR3 length equals 16 residues. Germline V lookup: CDR1 SGHRS, CDR2 YFSETQ. Written as DNA, the CDR3 is TGCGCCAGCAGCGGAAACCCGGGACAGTATGGGGACGAGCAGTACTTC. Protein product: CASSGNPGQYGDEQYF.

The chain combines TRBV10-3 with TRBJ2-7; the D gene is possibly TRBD1 (7 bases). The CDR3 contains 15 residues. V was clipped by 3 bases and J by 2 bases, with 14 bases between them. Germline assignment: CDR1 ENHRY and CDR2 SYGVKD. CDR3 nucleotides: TGTGCCATCAGTGACCAGGGGGGAAAACCCTACGAGCAGTACTTC. Its protein is CAISDQGGKPYEQYF.

This rearrangement joins TRBV2 to TRBJ2-7; TRBD1 is a possible D gene (6 bases). V was pared by 3 bases and J by 4 bases, with 13 bases between. The germline V gene encodes CDR1 SNHLY and CDR2 FYNNEI. The CDR3 length is 14 residues. The CDR3 sequence: CASSDRGLLYEQYF. The CDR3 region has the DNA TGTGCCAGCAGTGACAGGGGTCTACTTTACGAGCAGTACTTC.

The chain uses TRBV7-9 and TRBJ1-5; D gene unclear. The CDR3 sequence is 14 residues long. The germline V gene has CDR1 SEHNR and CDR2 FQNEAQ (reference sequence). Trimming took 1 base from V and 3 from J, leaving 7 bases between them. This chain's CDR3 is CASSLGSTNQPQHF. The DNA for the CDR3 is TGTGCCAGCAGCTTAGGCAGTACCAATCAGCCCCAGCATTTT.

With respect to this clone: Distinct nucleotide sequences in the sample also encode this CDR3. The J gene is TRBJ2-7, the V gene TRBV2; 11 positions agree with TRBD1. The CDR3 has 14 amino acids. Looked up from germline, CDR1 is SNHLY and CDR2 is FYNNEI. Unmatched junction bases numbered 4, after V lost 6 bases and J lost 3 bases. The CDR3 is CASSPGTGGYEQYF. The CDR3 DNA sequence: TGTGCCAGCAGCCCCGGGACAGGGGGCTACGAGCAGTACTTC.